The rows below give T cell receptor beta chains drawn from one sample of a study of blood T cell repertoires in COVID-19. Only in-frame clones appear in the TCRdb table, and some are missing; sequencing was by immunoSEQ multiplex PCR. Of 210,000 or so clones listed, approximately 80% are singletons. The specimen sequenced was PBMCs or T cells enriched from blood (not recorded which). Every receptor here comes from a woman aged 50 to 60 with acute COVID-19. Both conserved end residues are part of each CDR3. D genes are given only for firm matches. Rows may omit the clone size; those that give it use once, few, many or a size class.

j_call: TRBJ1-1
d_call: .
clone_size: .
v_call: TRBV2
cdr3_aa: CASSGQVNTEAFF
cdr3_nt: TGTGCCAGCAGTGGACAGGTGAACACTGAAGCTTTCTTT

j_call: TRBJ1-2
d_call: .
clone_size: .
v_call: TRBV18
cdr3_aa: CASSPLGQGENGYTF
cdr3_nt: TGTGCCAGCTCACCTCTGGGCCAGGGTGAGAATGGCTACACCTTC

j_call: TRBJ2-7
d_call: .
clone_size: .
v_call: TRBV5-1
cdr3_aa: CASSPDFLSYEQYF
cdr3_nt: TGCGCCAGCAGCCCCGACTTCCTTTCCTACGAGCAGTACTTC

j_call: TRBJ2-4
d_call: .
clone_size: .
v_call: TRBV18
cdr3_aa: CASSPPNGSRGIQYF
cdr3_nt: TGTGCCAGCTCACCACCCAACGGTTCTCGTGGCATTCAGTACTTC

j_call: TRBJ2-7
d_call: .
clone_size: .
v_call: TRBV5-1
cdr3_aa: CASSLAKIVAGSYEQYF
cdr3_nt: TGCGCCAGCAGCTTGGCCAAGATCGTTGCGGGGTCCTACGAGCAGTACTTC

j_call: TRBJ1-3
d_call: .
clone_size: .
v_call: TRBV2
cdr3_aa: CASRDRQLSGNTIYF
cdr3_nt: TGTGCCAGCAGGGACCGACAGCTCTCTGGAAACACCATATATTTT

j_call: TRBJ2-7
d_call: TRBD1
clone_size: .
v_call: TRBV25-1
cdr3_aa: CASSDDRTGTYEQYF
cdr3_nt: TGTGCCAGCAGTGACGATCGGACAGGGACCTACGAGCAGTACTTC

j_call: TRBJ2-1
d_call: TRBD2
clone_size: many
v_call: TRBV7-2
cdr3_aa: CASRLSGGRTNEQFF
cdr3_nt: TGTGCCAGCAGACTTAGCGGGGGAAGAACCAATGAGCAGTTCTTC

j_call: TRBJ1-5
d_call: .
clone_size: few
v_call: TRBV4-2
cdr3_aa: CASSQDMGGGYGNQPQHF
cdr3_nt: TGTGCCAGCAGCCAAGATATGGGGGGAGGGTACGGCAATCAGCCCCAGCATTTT

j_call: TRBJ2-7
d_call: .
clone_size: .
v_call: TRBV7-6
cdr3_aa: CASSPGSFPFTYEQYF
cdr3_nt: TGTGCCAGCAGCCCCGGGTCTTTCCCCTTCACCTACGAGCAGTACTTC

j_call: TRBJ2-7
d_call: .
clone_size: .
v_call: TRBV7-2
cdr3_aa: CASSLGLRSEF
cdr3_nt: TGTGCCAGCAGCTTAGGGTTGAGATCGGAGTTC

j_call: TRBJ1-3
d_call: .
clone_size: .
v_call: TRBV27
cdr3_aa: CASSTGSPQSSTIYF
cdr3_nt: TGTGCCAGCAGCACAGGGTCTCCTCAGAGTAGCACCATATATTTT

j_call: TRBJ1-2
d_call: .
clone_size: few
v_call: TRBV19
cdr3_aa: CASSTEPVGYTF
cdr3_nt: TGTGCCAGTAGTACGGAGCCTGTGGGCTACACCTTC

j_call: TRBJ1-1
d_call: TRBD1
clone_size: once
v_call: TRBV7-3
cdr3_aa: CASSLSGQGSFF
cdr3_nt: TGTGCCAGCAGCTTAAGCGGACAGGGTTCTTTCTTT

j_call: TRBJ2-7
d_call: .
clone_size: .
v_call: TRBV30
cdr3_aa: CAGSRGYEQYF
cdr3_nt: TGTGCCGGCTCCCGGGGGTACGAGCAGTACTTC

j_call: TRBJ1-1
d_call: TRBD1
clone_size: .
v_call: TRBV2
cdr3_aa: CASRGQPGTEAFF
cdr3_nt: TGTGCCAGCAGGGGACAGCCGGGCACTGAAGCTTTCTTT

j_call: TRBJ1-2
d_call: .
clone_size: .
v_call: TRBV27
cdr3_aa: CASSLRGGSYGYTF
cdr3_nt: TGTGCCAGCAGTTTAAGGGGAGGGAGCTATGGCTACACCTTC

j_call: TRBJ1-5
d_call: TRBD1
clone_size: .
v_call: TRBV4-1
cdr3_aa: CASSQDLTGGNQPQHF
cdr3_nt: TGCGCCAGCAGCCAAGATCTGACAGGGGGTAATCAGCCCCAGCATTTT

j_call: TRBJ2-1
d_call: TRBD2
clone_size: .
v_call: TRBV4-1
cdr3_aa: CASSQSTSGSSYNEQFF
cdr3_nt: TGCGCCAGCAGCCAATCGACTAGCGGGAGCTCCTACAATGAGCAGTTCTTC

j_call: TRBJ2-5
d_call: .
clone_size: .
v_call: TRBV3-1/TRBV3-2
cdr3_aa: CASSQVSHGRETQYF
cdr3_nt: TGTGCCAGCAGCCAAGTTTCCCACGGGAGAGAGACCCAGTACTTC

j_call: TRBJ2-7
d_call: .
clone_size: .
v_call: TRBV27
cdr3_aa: CASSLSPSVSSYEQYF
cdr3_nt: TGTGCCAGCAGTTTATCCCCTAGCGTCAGCTCCTACGAGCAGTACTTC

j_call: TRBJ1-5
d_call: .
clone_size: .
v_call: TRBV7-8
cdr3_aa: CASSPVAGPQHF
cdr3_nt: TGTGCCAGCAGCCCGGTGGCGGGGCCCCAGCATTTT

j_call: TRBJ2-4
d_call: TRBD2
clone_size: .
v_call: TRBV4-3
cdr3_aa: CASSQERTLAGELAKNIQYF
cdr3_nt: TGCGCCAGCAGCCAAGAAAGGACACTAGCGGGAGAGTTAGCCAAAAACATTCAGTACTTC

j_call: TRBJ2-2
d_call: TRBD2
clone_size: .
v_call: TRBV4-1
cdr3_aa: CASSQERSLAGVTGELFF
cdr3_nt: TGCGCCAGCAGCCAAGAGCGGAGCCTAGCGGGAGTCACCGGGGAGCTGTTTTTT

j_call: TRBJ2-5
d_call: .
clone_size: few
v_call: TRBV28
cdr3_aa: CASRDTNIETQYF
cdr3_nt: TGTGCCAGCAGGGACACCAACATAGAGACCCAGTACTTC

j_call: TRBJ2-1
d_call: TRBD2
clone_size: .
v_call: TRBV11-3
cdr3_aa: CASSKGLAGSSYNEQFF
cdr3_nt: TGTGCCAGCAGCAAGGGACTAGCGGGAAGCTCCTACAATGAGCAGTTCTTC

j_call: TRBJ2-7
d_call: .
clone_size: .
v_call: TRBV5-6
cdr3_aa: CASSSGWDEQYF
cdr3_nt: TGTGCCAGCAGCTCAGGATGGGACGAGCAGTACTTC

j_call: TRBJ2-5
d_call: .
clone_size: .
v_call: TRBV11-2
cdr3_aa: CASSLTRFETQYF
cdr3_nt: TGTGCCAGCAGCCTTACTAGATTTGAGACCCAGTACTTC

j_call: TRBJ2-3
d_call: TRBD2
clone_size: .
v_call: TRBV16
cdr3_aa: CASSQYSGLAAGTDTQYF
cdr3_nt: TGTGCCAGCAGCCAATACTCGGGACTAGCAGCAGGCACAGATACGCAGTATTTT

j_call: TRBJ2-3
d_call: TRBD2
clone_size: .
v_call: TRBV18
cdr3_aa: CASSPQSSGGTDTQYF
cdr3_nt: TGTGCCAGCTCACCACAGTCGAGCGGGGGCACAGATACGCAGTATTTT

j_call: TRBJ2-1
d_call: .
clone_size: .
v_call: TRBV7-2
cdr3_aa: CASSLSKASSYNEQFF
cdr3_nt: TGTGCCAGCAGCCTAAGTAAGGCTAGCTCCTACAATGAGCAGTTCTTC

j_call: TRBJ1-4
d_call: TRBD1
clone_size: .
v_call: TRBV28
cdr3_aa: CASSSAGTGNEKLFF
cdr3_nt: TGTGCCAGCAGTTCCGCCGGGACAGGGAATGAAAAACTGTTTTTT

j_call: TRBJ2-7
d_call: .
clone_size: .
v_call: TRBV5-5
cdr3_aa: CASSFTGSYEQYF
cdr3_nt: TGTGCCAGCAGCTTTACCGGGTCCTACGAGCAGTACTTC

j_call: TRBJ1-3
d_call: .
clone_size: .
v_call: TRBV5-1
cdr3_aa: CASSLQGGPGNTIYF
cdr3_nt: TGCGCCAGCAGCTTACAGGGTGGGCCTGGAAACACCATATATTTT

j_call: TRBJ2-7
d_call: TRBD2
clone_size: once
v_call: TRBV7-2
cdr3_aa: CASSLGASGNSEQYF
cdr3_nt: TGTGCCAGCAGCCTTGGGGCTAGCGGGAATTCCGAGCAGTACTTC

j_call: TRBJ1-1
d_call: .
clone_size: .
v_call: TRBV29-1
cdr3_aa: CSVAFLGAEAFF
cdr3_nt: TGCAGCGTTGCCTTCCTCGGAGCTGAAGCTTTCTTT

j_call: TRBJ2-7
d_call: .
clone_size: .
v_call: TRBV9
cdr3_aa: CASSLDGQGGHEQYF
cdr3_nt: TGTGCCAGCAGCCTAGACGGACAGGGAGGGCACGAGCAGTACTTC

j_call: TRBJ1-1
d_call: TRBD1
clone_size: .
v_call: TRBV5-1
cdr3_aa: CASSPTGTGTEAFF
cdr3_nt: TGCGCCAGCAGTCCGACCGGGACAGGGACTGAAGCTTTCTTT